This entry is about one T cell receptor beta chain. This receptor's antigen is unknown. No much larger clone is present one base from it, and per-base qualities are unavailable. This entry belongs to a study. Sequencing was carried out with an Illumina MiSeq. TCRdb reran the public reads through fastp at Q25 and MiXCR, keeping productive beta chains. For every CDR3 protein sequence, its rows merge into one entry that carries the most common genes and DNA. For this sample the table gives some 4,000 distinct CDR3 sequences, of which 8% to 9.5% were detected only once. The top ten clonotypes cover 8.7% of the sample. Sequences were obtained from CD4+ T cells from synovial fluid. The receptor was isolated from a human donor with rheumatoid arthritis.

The bases are TGCAGCGTTGATACAGGTCCTAGCACAGATACGCAGTATTTT. Its protein is CSVDTGPSTDTQYF. The chain joins TRBV29-1 to TRBJ2-3, with a tentative D gene TRBD1 over 5 matching bases. The CDR3 goes from the cysteine to the phenylalanine over 14 residues. Only the CDR3 DNA stays, 42 bases, in frame from base 1. V is reduced by 3 bases and J by 0 bases, leaving a spacing of 10 bases between them. Taken from the germline V gene, the CDR1 and CDR2 loops are SQVTM and ANQGSEA.